Following are 30 T cell receptor beta chains from one sample sequenced in a study of glioma-infiltrating T cells. The iRepertoire nested amplicon-rescue multiplex PCR amplified TCR alpha and beta CDR3s from RNA. MiXCR was run by TCRdb on the multiplex PCR reads, yielding one entry per CDR3 protein. The sample comprises over 140,000 distinct CDR3 sequences, roughly two fifths of which are singletons, and about 18% rests with the top ten. The sequencing input was glioma tissue, nonneoplastic brain tissue, or PBMCs (not recorded which). All receptors come from a human donor with low-grade glioma or glioblastoma, undergoing nonglioma brain surgery, or in good health (not recorded which).

The chain combines TRBV6-2 or TRBV6-3 with TRBJ2-1, with D possibly being TRBD1 (6 bases). CDR1 MNHEY and CDR2 SVGEGT come from the germline V gene. This CDR3 region has 17 residues. The ends were cut back, 0 bases at V and 10 bases at J, with 22 bases in the middle. CDR3 coding DNA: TGTGCCAGCAGTTACTCACCCGACCCGGAAACAGGGCCCGAGCAGTTCTTC. Translating it yields CASSYSPDPETGPEQFF.

The V and J genes are TRBV6-6 and TRBJ2-1; 9 bases are a match to TRBD2. The germline CDR1 and CDR2 sequences are MNHNY and SVGAGI (reference sequence). The CDR3 has 16 residues. V was pared by 0 bases and J by 3 bases, with 3 bases of the junction left unmatched. The CDR3 bases are TGTGCCAGCAGTTACTCCGAGCGGGAGGACTACAATGAGCAGTTCTTC. Translated, it gives CASSYSEREDYNEQFF.

This clonotype was seen just once. Possible read error: a much larger clone is one base away. The V call is TRBV27, the J call TRBJ2-1, with a tentative D call TRBD1 (6 bases). CDR3 size: 18 residues. V was pared by 0 bases and J by 10 bases, with 25 bases between. CDR1 is MNHEY, CDR2 SMNVEV, per germline (reference sequence). In DNA form, the CDR3 reads TGTGCCAGCAGTTTATCGCCCCATACAGGGTCAGGAGACTACGAGCAGTTCTTC. This sequence encodes CASSLSPHTGSGDYEQFF.

The V gene is TRBV6-2 or TRBV6-3, the J gene TRBJ2-4; 9 bases line up with TRBD1. The J segment lost 6 bases and the V segment lost 2 bases, leaving 2 bases of the junction unmatched. The CDR3 sequence is 14 residues long. Germline V gene data show CDR1 as MNHEY and CDR2 as SVGEGT. DNA of the CDR3: TGTGCCAGCAGTTACGAGACAGGGGGAAACATTCAGTACTTC. It encodes CASSYETGGNIQYF.

This clonotype was counted only a few times. The J gene is TRBJ2-3, the V gene TRBV6-2 or TRBV6-3; D possibly uses TRBD1 or TRBD2 (5 bases each). The CDR3 runs 14 residues. Germline CDR1 and CDR2: MNHEY and SVGEGT. The germline V and J ends were trimmed by 5 bases and 7 bases, with 16 bases remaining between them. CDR3 sequence: CASSAGTPIHTQYF. The CDR3 coding sequence is TGTGCCAGCAGTGCCGGGACCCCTATCCATACGCAGTATTTT.

The chain combines TRBV20-1 with TRBJ1-5; D is possibly TRBD1 (6 bases). With 6 bases removed from V and 1 base from J, the gap between germline ends came to 13 bases. Germline V gives CDR1 DFQATT, CDR2 SNEGSKA (reference sequence). The CDR3 runs to 14 residues. The CDR3 sequence is CSAKEQGSNQPQHF. The CDR3 coding sequence is TGCAGTGCCAAAGAACAGGGAAGCAATCAGCCCCAGCATTTT.

This clonotype was picked up a small number of times. V gene TRBV7-2 combines with J gene TRBJ2-1, with unresolved D. V gave up 5 bases and J gave up 4 bases, with 15 bases separating them. Germline V CDR1 and CDR2: SGHTA, FQGNSA. The CDR3 totals 15 residues. The CDR3 sequence is CASSITRLEYNEQFF. CDR3 sequence (DNA): TGTGCCAGCAGCATAACAAGGTTAGAGTACAATGAGCAGTTCTTC.

About this clonotype: Relative to the germline gene, one junction end is altered; a read error may explain this. The chain carries TRBV20-1 and TRBJ2-3; D possibly matches TRBD1 or TRBD2 (5 bases each). The CDR3 sequence is 16 residues long. CDR1 and CDR2 (germline): DFQATT, SNEGSKA (reference sequence). The CDR3: CSAEKGEGEGTGTQYF. The DNA for the CDR3 is TGCAGTGCTGAAAAAGGAGAGGGAGAGGGCACAGGTACGCAGTATTTT.

With regard to this clonotype: One junction end does not reproduce the germline sequence, and a read error may be involved. V and J are TRBV12-3 or TRBV12-4 and TRBJ2-1, with 10 bases aligning to TRBD2. CDR3 length: 16 residues. The DNA of the CDR3 is TGCGCCAGCAGCCCGGGGACTAGCGAGAGGTACAATGAGCAGTTCTTC. Its protein product is CASSPGTSERYNEQFF.

This chain links TRBV2 with TRBJ1-2, with D possibly matching TRBD1 (5 bases). The germline gives CDR1 SNHLY, CDR2 FYNNEI. This CDR3 spans 13 amino acids. The V and J ends lost 4 bases and 2 bases respectively, with 8 bases between them. The CDR3 protein is CASSVRGNYGYTF. As DNA, the CDR3 is TGTGCCAGCAGTGTGCGGGGGAACTATGGCTACACCTTC. Full variable domain (missing parts from reference TRBV2 and TRBJ1-2): EPEVTQTPSHQVTQMGQEVILRCVPISNHLYFYWYRQILGQKVEFLVSFYNNEISEKSEIFDDQFSVERPDGSNFTLKIRSTKLEDSAMYFCASSVRGNYGYTFGSGTRLTVV.

The chain is built from TRBV4-2 and TRBJ2-3; 8 nucleotides line up with TRBD2. This CDR3 is 15 amino acids long. The V segment lost 2 bases and the J segment 2 bases; nucleotides outside the gene matches: 3. CDR1 and CDR2 (germline): LGHNA, YNFKEQ. The CDR3 DNA is TGTGCCAGCAGCCAACAAGCGGGGGCCACAGATACGCAGTATTTT. Translation: CASSQQAGATDTQYF.

The rearrangement joins TRBV28 to TRBJ1-5, with 8 bases identical to TRBD1. This CDR3 comprises 15 residues. CDR1 and CDR2 (germline): MDHEN, SYDVKM. V lost 5 bases to trimming and J lost 2 bases; unmatched junction nucleotides: 5. The chain's CDR3 is CASSPTTGGNQPQHF. In DNA form, the CDR3 reads TGTGCCAGCAGTCCAACGACAGGGGGCAATCAGCCCCAGCATTTT.

This rearrangement joins TRBV18 to TRBJ1-2; TRBD1 is a possible D gene (5 bases). Trimming took 3 bases from V and 2 from J, leaving 10 bases between them. The CDR3 contains 14 residues. Germline V gives CDR1 KGHSH, CDR2 LQKENI. The CDR3 nucleotides are TGTGCCAGCTCACCTGTCGACAGCAACTATGGCTACACCTTC. Amino acid sequence: CASSPVDSNYGYTF.

This clonotype was seen a handful of times. The chain joins TRBV6-1 to TRBJ2-3; TRBD2 agrees at 9 bases. This CDR3 contains 17 residues. After removal of 10 bases from V and 6 bases from J, the junction contained 20 bases not matched to a gene. Germline lookup yields CDR1 MNHNS and CDR2 SASEGT. CDR3 loop: CAIPEPQAGGPRDTQYF. The CDR3, as DNA: TGTGCCATCCCCGAGCCTCAAGCGGGAGGACCTCGGGATACGCAGTATTTT.

The chain employs TRBV6-2 or TRBV6-3 and TRBJ2-5, with D possibly TRBD2 on 7 matching bases. Germline CDR1 is MNHEY and CDR2 is SVGEGT. This CDR3 has 13 residues. V was trimmed by 6 bases and J by 5 bases, leaving 13 bases between them. The CDR3 DNA reads TGTGCCAGCAGCTCCAGGGGAGGGGAGACCCAGTACTTC. Amino acids: CASSSRGGETQYF.

The chain couples TRBV6-2 or TRBV6-3 to TRBJ1-5; D is possibly TRBD1 (5 bases). The V gene lost 4 bases and the J gene lost 4 bases, with 11 bases spanning the gap. This CDR3 has 14 amino acids. CDR1 and CDR2 (germline): MNHEY, SVGEGT. CDR3 bases: TGTGCCAGCAGTTCAGGGTTTGGGAATCAGCCCCAGCATTTT. This sequence encodes CASSSGFGNQPQHF.

V gene TRBV6-1 combines with J gene TRBJ2-1; no firm D call. Germline V CDR1 and CDR2: MNHNS, SASEGT. Between the trimmed V and J ends, which lost 5 bases and 5 bases, there was a span of 22 bases. The CDR3 runs to 17 residues. The DNA of the CDR3 is TGTGCCAGCAGTTCTACCTTTGGGCAGGCGCCCCACAATGAGCAGTTCTTC. Protein sequence: CASSSTFGQAPHNEQFF.

The chain combines TRBV6-1 with TRBJ2-1, with D possibly TRBD2 on 6 matching bases. This CDR3 contains 15 residues. CDR1 MNHNS and CDR2 SASEGT come from the germline V gene. Trimming removed 4 bases from V and 7 bases from J, with 17 bases in between. This chain's CDR3 is CASSVLEGGRNEQFF. Written as DNA, the CDR3 is TGTGCCAGCAGTGTTCTAGAGGGAGGAAGAAATGAGCAGTTCTTC.

The chain employs TRBV28 and TRBJ2-1; D remains ambiguous. The germline CDR1 and CDR2 sequences are MDHEN and SYDVKM. The CDR3 extends over 13 amino acids. The V and J ends lost 5 bases and 0 bases respectively, with 5 bases between them. CDR3: CASSTGSYNEQFF. CDR3 coding DNA: TGTGCCAGCAGTACCGGCTCCTACAATGAGCAGTTCTTC.

The chain is built from TRBV15 and TRBJ2-7, with 10 bases aligning to TRBD1. The germline V gene has CDR1 LNHNV and CDR2 YYDKDF (reference sequence). CDR3 length equals 14 residues. Trimming cost V 5 bases and J 5 bases; bases outside gene matches: 6. The CDR3: CATSGPTGGHEQYF. The CDR3 region has the DNA TGTGCCACCAGCGGGCCGACAGGGGGCCACGAGCAGTACTTC.

The chain uses TRBV20-1 and TRBJ1-5; D gene unclear. The V and J ends lost 4 bases and 4 bases respectively, with 20 bases between them. The CDR3 length is 16 residues. Germline V CDR1 and CDR2: DFQATT, SNEGSKA (reference sequence). CDR3 sequence: CSATPLSVHINQPQHF. The CDR3 DNA reads as TGCAGTGCTACCCCATTGTCGGTACACATAAATCAGCCCCAGCATTTT.

The V gene is TRBV20-1, the J gene TRBJ2-7; TRBD2 agrees at 14 bases. The CDR3 sequence is 13 residues long. Germline V gene sequence: CDR1 DFQATT, CDR2 SNEGSKA (reference sequence). The V and J ends lost 4 bases and 7 bases, in that order; junction bases with no gene match: 3. The CDR3 nucleotides read TGCAGTGCTATAGGACTAGCGGGAGGAGAGCAGTACTTC. It is translated as CSAIGLAGGEQYF.

The gene calls are TRBV11-2 and TRBJ2-6, with D hard to call. The V end was cut by 8 bases, the J end by 0 bases, with 17 bases between. Per the germline V gene, CDR1 is SGHAT and CDR2 is FQNNGV. The CDR3 is 17 amino acids. The CDR3 region has the DNA TGTGCCAGCCACACCTTATCCCGGAGCTCTGGGGCCAACGTCCTGACTTTC. This translates into CASHTLSRSSGANVLTF.

This clonotype was detected a few times. V and J are TRBV7-9 and TRBJ1-6, with 9 positions matching TRBD1. With V trimmed by 5 bases and J by 10 bases, 6 bases remained unmatched. Germline V gives CDR1 SEHNR, CDR2 FQNEAQ (reference sequence). The CDR3 length is 14 residues. The CDR3 bases are TGTGCCAGCAGCCGGACAGGGGATCGGTCACCCCTCCACTTT. Protein: CASSRTGDRSPLHF. Variable domain in full (rest from reference TRBV7-9 and TRBJ1-6): DTGVSQNPRHKITKRGQNVTFRCDPISEHNRLYWYRQTLGQGPEFLTYFQNEAQLEKSRLLSDRFSAERPKGSFSTLEIQRTEQGDSAMYLCASSRTGDRSPLHFGNGTRLTVT.

In this sample, this clonotype turned up many times. Written as DNA, the CDR3 is TGTGCCAGCAGGGAGGTGGGAAACACCATATATTTT. It is translated as CASREVGNTIYF. The rearrangement links TRBV6-1 to TRBJ1-3, with unresolved D. This CDR3 is 12 amino acids long. The germline V and J ends were trimmed by 6 bases and 4 bases, with 7 bases remaining between them. CDR1 and CDR2 from the germline V gene are MNHNS and SASEGT.

The genes are TRBV4-1 and TRBJ2-3; 7 bases agree with TRBD1. The J segment lost 6 bases and the V segment lost 3 bases, leaving 3 bases of the junction unmatched. The CDR3 spans 13 residues. Per the germline V gene, CDR1 is MGHRA and CDR2 is YSYEKL. The CDR3 DNA follows: TGCGCCAGCAGCCATAGCAGGGGGGATACGCAGTATTTT. Translation: CASSHSRGDTQYF.

The rearrangement joins TRBV7-2 to TRBJ2-7; TRBD2 aligns across 10 bases. The CDR3 consists of 17 residues. J was trimmed by 4 bases and V by 0 bases; bases with no gene match: 9. The V gene's germline CDR1 is SGHTA and CDR2 FQGNSA. This CDR3 reads CASSLALSSGSVYEQYF. The CDR3 DNA follows: TGTGCCAGCAGCTTAGCGCTGTCTAGCGGGAGCGTTTACGAGCAGTACTTC.

This clonotype appeared many times. Relative to the germline gene, one junction end is altered; a read error may explain this. The chain joins TRBV15 to TRBJ2-7, with D maybe TRBD2 (6 bases). This CDR3 has 13 amino acids. The germline V gene has CDR1 LNHNV and CDR2 YYDKDF (reference sequence). CDR3 protein: CATSREQGGEQYF. The CDR3 DNA reads TGTGCCACCAGCCGAGAGCAGGGAGGCGAGCAGTACTTC.

This clonotype was seen many times. The CDR3 protein is CASSLDRAAYNEQFF. DNA for the CDR3: TGTGCCAGCAGCTTAGATCGGGCGGCCTACAATGAGCAGTTCTTC. The V gene is TRBV7-8, the J gene TRBJ2-1, with D unclear. The CDR3 totals 15 residues. Germline CDR1 SGHVS, CDR2 FQNEAQ. Trimming shortened V by 1 base and J by 2 bases, and 9 bases separated the two germline ends.

The rearrangement uses TRBV27 and TRBJ1-5; no reliable D call. CDR1 MNHEY and CDR2 SMNVEV come from the germline V gene (reference sequence). V lost 0 bases and J lost 5, with 8 bases in between. The CDR3 totals 14 residues. For the CDR3, the DNA is TGTGCCAGCAGTTTATCTAGCGGCCATCAGCCCCAGCATTTT. Translating it yields CASSLSSGHQPQHF.